This T cell receptor (beta chain) was identified in a study of T cell clonality in common variable immunodeficiency. General study findings and limits: Reportedly, TCR beta sequences from common variable immunodeficiency showed fewer deletions and N-nucleotide insertions. CVID subjects shared fewer TCRbeta clones than healthy controls did. Patient heterogeneity in the CVID cohort limited correlations between repertoire features and clinical complications.

The assay was immunoSEQ multiplex PCR, and TCRdb's table has in-frame clones only and misses some. The repertoire has under 45,000 clones, none seen only once; the ten largest take less than 4.5%. This clone was counted a few times. The antigen remains undetermined. The receptor was isolated from a person aged 18 to 75 in good health. Sample: peripheral blood mononuclear cells.

CDR3 DNA (partial): TGTGCCAGTCGATCAGACAGCTACGAG. As protein: CASRSDSYE. The CDR3 as a whole reads CASRSDSYEQYF. The V and J genes are TRBV19 and TRBJ2-7; D might be TRBD1 (5 bases). The CDR3 end falls 3 residues outside the read, so it is completed with the germline J gene. Looked up from germline, CDR1 is LNHDA and CDR2 is SQIVND (reference sequence). This CDR3 contains 12 residues. The V end lost 8 bases, the J end lost 3 bases, and 11 bases lay between the germline ends.